This TCR beta chain was recovered during a study of early stage breast cancer tumors. Study information: Average read coverage per sample was around 10-fold.

Study conclusions and caveats: Comparing each tissue with blood distinguished tumor from normal in most of the 16 patients.

Profiled with immunoSEQ multiplex PCR; TCRdb holds only in-frame clones, not every one. The sample comprises around 53,000 clones, just over 90% of which are singletons, and 4.5% to 5% rests with the top ten. This clone was counted a few times. Its antigen is undetermined. Between the trimmed V and J ends, which lost 7 bases and 11 bases, there was a span of 20 bases. The germline V gene has CDR1 MNHEY and CDR2 SVGAGI. The CDR3 runs to 13 residues. This TCR came from a person aged 70 to 85 with breast cancer. The chain has TRBV6-5 and TRBJ1-2; maybe TRBD1 (5 bases). Sequenced input: blood. The CDR3 sequence is CASIPMIGGWYTF. In nucleotides, the CDR3 is TGTGCCAGCATCCCCATGATCGGGGGATGGTACACCTTC.